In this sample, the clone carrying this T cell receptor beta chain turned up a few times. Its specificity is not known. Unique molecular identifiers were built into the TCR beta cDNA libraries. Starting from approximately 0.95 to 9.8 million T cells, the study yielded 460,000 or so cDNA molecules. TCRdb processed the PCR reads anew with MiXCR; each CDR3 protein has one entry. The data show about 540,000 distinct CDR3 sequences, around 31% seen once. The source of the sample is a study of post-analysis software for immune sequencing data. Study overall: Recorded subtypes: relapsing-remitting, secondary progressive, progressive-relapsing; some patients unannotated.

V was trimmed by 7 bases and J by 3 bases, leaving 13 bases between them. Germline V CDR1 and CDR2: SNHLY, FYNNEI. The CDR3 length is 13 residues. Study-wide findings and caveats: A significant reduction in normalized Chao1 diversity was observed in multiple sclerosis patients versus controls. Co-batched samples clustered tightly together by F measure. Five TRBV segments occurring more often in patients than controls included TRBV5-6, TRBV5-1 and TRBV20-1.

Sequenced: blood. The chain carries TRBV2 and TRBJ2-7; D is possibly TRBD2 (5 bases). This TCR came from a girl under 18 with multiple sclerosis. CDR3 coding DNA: TGTGCCAGCATTTCTGACTATTTCTACGAGCAGTACTTC. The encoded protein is CASISDYFYEQYF.